This T cell receptor beta chain derives from a study of beta chain features in type 1 diabetes. The table lists this clone with a few counts. Trimming cost V 5 bases and J 3 bases, with 10 bases left between them. This CDR3 is built from 14 residues. CDR1 is SEHNR, CDR2 FQNEAQ, per germline (reference sequence). cDNA synthesis used the whole RNA isolate, giving expressed TCRB sequences. TCRdb's copy holds only in-frame clones and misses some; the assay was immunoSEQ multiplex PCR. The sample lists about 320,000 clones, approximately 14% seen once, with 6.7% in the top ten. The receptor was derived from a man aged 25 to 40 in good health. Input material: central memory CD4+ T cells from blood. The V call is TRBV7-9, the J call TRBJ1-4; no firm D call. Written as DNA, the CDR3 is TGTGCCAGCAGCCCGTGGGGTTCTAATGAAAAACTGTTTTTT. Protein product: CASSPWGSNEKLFF.